This is a list of T cell receptor beta chains from one sample in a study of shared clonotypes between healthy human individuals. Using immunoSEQ multiplex PCR, the repertoire was profiled, and TCRdb retains in-frame clones only, with some absent. In the table there are about 1.5 million clones, around 95% of which are singletons. The sequenced sample was naive CD4+ T cells sorted from blood. These receptors all come from a man between 25 and 39 years old in good health. The CDR3 runs from the conserved cysteine through the conserved F or W. Each record gives: V gene, CDR3 length, clone size, J gene, D gene, CDR3 DNA, CDR3 protein. A D gene is named only where the DNA matches it firmly. Only part of the rows carry a size: once, few, many, or a class if the clone is expanded.

>TRBV5-5|14|-|TRBJ2-1|TRBD2
TGTGCCGGGAGCCGGGACTACTCCTACAATGAGCAGTTCTTC
CAGSRDYSYNEQFF
>TRBV2|14|once|TRBJ1-5|-
TGTGCCAGCAGACAGGGAAGTAGCAATCAGCCCCAGCATTTT
CASRQGSSNQPQHF
>TRBV4-3|15|once|TRBJ1-1|-
TGCGCCAGCAGCCAAGATAGGCGGTCGAACACTGAAGCTTTCTTT
CASSQDRRSNTEAFF
>TRBV11-2|13|once|TRBJ2-1|-
TGTGCCAGCAGCTCCGAGTGGCCCAATGAGCAGTTCTTC
CASSSEWPNEQFF
>TRBV28|13|-|TRBJ1-2|-
TGTGCCAGCAGTTTAAGTCGTGACTATGGCTACACCTTC
CASSLSRDYGYTF
>TRBV6-5|13|-|TRBJ1-2|-
TGTGCCAGCAGTTCTCCAGGGGACTATGGCTACACCTTC
CASSSPGDYGYTF
>TRBV7-9|16|-|TRBJ2-2|-
TGTGCCAGCAGCTCAGTGGGGCGCGGATGGCCCGGGGAGCTGTTTTTT
CASSSVGRGWPGELFF
>TRBV2|14|-|TRBJ2-1|-
TGTGCCAGCAGTGATATTATCAGAAACAATGAGCAGTTCTTC
CASSDIIRNNEQFF
>TRBV10-2|16|once|TRBJ2-2|TRBD2
TGCGCCAGCATCGGGTTAGCGGGCCGGAACACCGGGGAGCTGTTTTTT
CASIGLAGRNTGELFF
>TRBV28|13|-|TRBJ1-3|TRBD1
TGTGCCAGCAGTTCGACAGGGGGTTGGCGCATATATTTT
CASSSTGGWRIYF
>TRBV7-9|13|-|TRBJ2-7|-
TGTGCCAGCAGCTTAGTGGGTTTTGTAGAGCAGTACTTC
CASSLVGFVEQYF
>TRBV13|13|-|TRBJ2-1|-
TGTGCCAGCAGCAGGACCAAATTCAATGAGCAGTTCTTC
CASSRTKFNEQFF
>TRBV11-2|12|-|TRBJ2-7|-
TGTGCCAGCAGCGCGAATGCCTACGAGCAGTACTTC
CASSANAYEQYF
>TRBV7-9|19|-|TRBJ1-5|TRBD1
TGTGCCAGCAGCTTAGCCGCAGGGGGCGTGGGTCTAAGCAATCAGCCCCAGCATTTT
CASSLAAGGVGLSNQPQHF
>TRBV19|11|-|TRBJ2-7|-
TGTGCCAGTAGTGAGTCCCACGAGCAGTACTTC
CASSESHEQYF
>TRBV19|16|-|TRBJ2-2|-
TGTGCCAGTAGTAAGACTAGGAACCCGAACACCGGGGAGCTGTTTTTT
CASSKTRNPNTGELFF
>TRBV6-5|14|-|TRBJ2-7|-
TGTGCCAGCACCGAACGGGTTTCGGGCGTCGAGCAGTACTTC
CASTERVSGVEQYF
>TRBV25-1|15|-|TRBJ1-1|-
TGTGCCAGCAGTGACCTGGACAGTCTGAACACTGAAGCTTTCTTT
CASSDLDSLNTEAFF
>TRBV18|12|-|TRBJ1-2|-
TGTGCCAGCTCTACGGGAATGAGTGGCTACACCTTC
CASSTGMSGYTF
>TRBV5-1|14|once|TRBJ2-1|TRBD2
TGCGCCAGCAGCACTCAGGGCGGGAGTAATGAGCAGTTCTTC
CASSTQGGSNEQFF
>TRBV14|14|-|TRBJ2-1|-
TGTGCCAGCAGCCAAGACCTAGCGAGAAATGAGCAGTTCTTC
CASSQDLARNEQFF
>TRBV5-1|14|-|TRBJ1-2|TRBD1
TGCGCCAGCAGCTTACAGGGGGCAGTCTATGGCTACACCTTC
CASSLQGAVYGYTF
>TRBV21-1|14|once|TRBJ1-5|-
TGTGCCAGCAGCACAAACAGGGGGCTTCAGCCCCAGCATTTT
CASSTNRGLQPQHF
>TRBV27|16|-|TRBJ2-5|TRBD2
TGTGCCAGCAGTTTAATTAGCGGGAGGGCCGGTGAGACCCAGTACTTC
CASSLISGRAGETQYF
>TRBV2|15|once|TRBJ1-4|TRBD1
TGTGCCAGCAGAACCGGGACAGGGGATAATGAAAAACTGTTTTTT
CASRTGTGDNEKLFF
>TRBV5-1|14|-|TRBJ1-4|-
TGCGCCAGCAGCCCAGGGGTGGTTCGTGAAAAACTGTTTTTT
CASSPGVVREKLFF
>TRBV27|16|-|TRBJ1-1|TRBD1
TGTGCCAGCAGTAGTAACAGGGGGCGGGTGAACACTGAAGCTTTCTTT
CASSSNRGRVNTEAFF
>TRBV29-1|12|-|TRBJ2-7|-
TGCAGCGTTGTTCGGGGAAGCCACGAGCAGTACTTC
CSVVRGSHEQYF
>TRBV4-1|16|-|TRBJ2-3|TRBD2
TGCGCCAGCAGCCAGTCACGGACTAGCGGAGTCTATACGCAGTATTTT
CASSQSRTSGVYTQYF
>TRBV5-1|15|-|TRBJ1-2|-
TGCGCCAGCAGCGCTGACAGTACTTCTAACTATGGCTACACCTTC
CASSADSTSNYGYTF
>TRBV4-3|14|-|TRBJ2-7|-
TGCGCCAGCAGCTCGGGGGTAGACTCCTACGAGCAGTACTTC
CASSSGVDSYEQYF
>TRBV6-4|13|-|TRBJ2-3|TRBD2
TGTGCCAGCAGTGTGGGACTAAGGGATACGCAGTATTTT
CASSVGLRDTQYF
>TRBV7-6|16|-|TRBJ2-7|-
TGTGCCAGCAGCCACAGGACCCCGGGGGCGTCTTACGAGCAGTACTTC
CASSHRTPGASYEQYF
>TRBV9|15|-|TRBJ2-1|TRBD2
TGTGCCAGCAGCGCCCACGGGACTAGTACTCATGAGCAGTTCTTC
CASSAHGTSTHEQFF
>TRBV2|14|-|TRBJ1-2|TRBD1
TGTGCCAGCAGCGGGGACAGGGGGAACTATGGCTACACCTTC
CASSGDRGNYGYTF
>TRBV7-3|13|-|TRBJ2-3|-
TGTGCCAGCAGCTTAATTCGGACAGATACGCAGTATTTT
CASSLIRTDTQYF
>TRBV5-1|16|-|TRBJ2-6|-
TGCGCCAGCAGCTCCTCACGGAGCTCTGGGGCCAACGTCCTGACTTTC
CASSSSRSSGANVLTF
>TRBV29-1|13|-|TRBJ2-1|-
TGCAGCGTTGGTTGGAGCTCCTACAATGAGCAGTTCTTC
CSVGWSSYNEQFF
>TRBV29-1|14|-|TRBJ2-5|TRBD2
TGCAGCGTTCTACTAGCGGGGCACCAAGAGACCCAGTACTTC
CSVLLAGHQETQYF
>TRBV5-4|14|-|TRBJ2-5|TRBD2
TGTGCCAGCAGCTCCCGGGACTATTCAGAGACCCAGTACTTC
CASSSRDYSETQYF
>TRBV20-1|11|few|TRBJ2-3|-
TGCAGTGCTAGACGGGTAGATACGCAGTATTTT
CSARRVDTQYF
>TRBV5-1|12|-|TRBJ1-1|-
TGCGCCAGCAGCCCGACAGGTGTCGAAGCTTTCTTT
CASSPTGVEAFF